The clone carrying this TCR beta chain was seen only a few times. Its cognate antigen is unknown. Per germline, CDR1 SGHNT and CDR2 YYREEE (reference sequence). The CDR3 runs to 17 residues. V was pared by 4 bases and J by 4 bases, with 20 bases between. These data originate in a study of graft-versus-host responses after intestinal transplantation. On the study more broadly: Transplants were multivisceral, liver-intestinal, or isolated intestinal. Study findings and constraints: In patients with graft-donor T cell macrochimerism, allograft graft-versus-host to host-versus-graft clonal ratios were high. Recipient bone marrow held GvH clones, some seen earlier in ileum or blood.

Assay used: immunoSEQ multiplex PCR; TCRdb lists only in-frame clones, some missing. The sample shows 15,000 to 19,000 clones, around 69% of them seen only once. Processed graft tissue released its intraepithelial and lamina propria lymphocytes. The sequences come from ileum tissue, collected 14 days after transplant. This receptor was identified in a human patient who received an intestinal transplant, so some T cells may come from the graft donor. The rearrangement links TRBV5-4 to TRBJ1-4; no reliable D call. Here the CDR3 reads CASSRPSRGEDNEKLFF. The DNA of the CDR3 is TGTGCCAGCAGCCGACCAAGTCGTGGGGAGGATAATGAAAAACTGTTTTTT.